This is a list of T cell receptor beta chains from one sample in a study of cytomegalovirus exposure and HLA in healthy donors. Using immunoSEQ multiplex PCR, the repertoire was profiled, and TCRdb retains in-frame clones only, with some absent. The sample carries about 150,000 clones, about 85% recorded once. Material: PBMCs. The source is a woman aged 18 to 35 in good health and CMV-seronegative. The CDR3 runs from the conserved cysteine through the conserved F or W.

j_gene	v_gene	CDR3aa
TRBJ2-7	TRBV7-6	CASSLTRGHLDEQYF
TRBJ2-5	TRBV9	CASSVSGGAIQETQYF
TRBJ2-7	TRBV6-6	CASRRTGEQEQYF
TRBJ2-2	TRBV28	CASSFFRAGGTGELFF
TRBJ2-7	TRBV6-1	CASSGTGLAGSYEQYF
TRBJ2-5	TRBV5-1	CASSVSGTGEETQYF
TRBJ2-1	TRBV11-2	CASSLGRYNEQFF
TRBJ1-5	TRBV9	CASSVGPTGNQPQHF
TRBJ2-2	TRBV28	CASSLAILRTGRNGELFF
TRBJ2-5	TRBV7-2	CASSLGVAGGQETQYF
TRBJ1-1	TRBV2	CASSVETGNTEAFF
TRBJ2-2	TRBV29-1	CSGSGNTGELFF
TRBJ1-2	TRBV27	CASRQTGGGDGYTF
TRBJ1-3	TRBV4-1	CASSQDPGVGNTIYF
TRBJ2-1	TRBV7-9	CASSSGQYNEQFF
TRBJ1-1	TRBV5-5	CASSWGAGNTEAFF
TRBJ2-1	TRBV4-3	CASSQEGGEAYNEQFF
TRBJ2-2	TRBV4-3	CASSQEHNANTGELFF
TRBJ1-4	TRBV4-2	CASSQDGSINEKLFF
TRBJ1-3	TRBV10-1	CASGGSPSGNTIYF